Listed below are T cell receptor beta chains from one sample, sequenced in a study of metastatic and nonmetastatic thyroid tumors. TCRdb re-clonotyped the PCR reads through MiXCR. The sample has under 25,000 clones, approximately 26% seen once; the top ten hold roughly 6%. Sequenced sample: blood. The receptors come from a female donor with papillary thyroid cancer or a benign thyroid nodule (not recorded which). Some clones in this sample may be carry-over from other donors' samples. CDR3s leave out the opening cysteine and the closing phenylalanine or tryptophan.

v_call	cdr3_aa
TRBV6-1	ASSPGQMYEQY
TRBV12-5	ASGLSPTGVLH
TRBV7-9	ASSVSGSYNEQF
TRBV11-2	ASSLFGQPNTGELF
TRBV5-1	ASSGLRTNEQF
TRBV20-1	SVGLTGSTEAF
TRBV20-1	SARAPALRARDNYGYT
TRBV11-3	ASGSRHNYEQY
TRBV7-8	ASSLEQGASYEQY
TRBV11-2	ASSLGLAGAGTDTQY
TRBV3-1	ASNQAPQGVDTQY
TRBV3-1	ASSQEPSGRAGADTQY
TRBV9	ASSVTQTGANVLT
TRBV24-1	ATSGTPQGAGAGELF
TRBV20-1	SVSRENTEAF
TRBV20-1	SAGTSGAYEQY
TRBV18	ASSPTRGTEAF
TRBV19	ASSNPLAGGLDTIY
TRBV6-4	ASSDFGASVPDEQF
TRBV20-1	SARGPSSGNTIY
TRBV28	ASSLKPSPQH
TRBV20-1	SARETAGPRSNYGYT
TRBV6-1	ASSMVGNTEAF
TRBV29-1	SVGAQGGETQY
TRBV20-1	SAPQTRWVDSPLH
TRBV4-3	ASSPASGTVYEQY
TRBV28	ASSPGLLAFGETQY
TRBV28	ASTLPQGDGYEQY
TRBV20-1	STEGAYNEQF
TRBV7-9	ASSPFGASYERY
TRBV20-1	SATGTGGQFREKLF
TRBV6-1	ASSPSSGSYEQY
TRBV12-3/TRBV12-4	ASSRPGDSYGYT
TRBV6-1	ASSELGGSQPQH
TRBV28	AGAVACPPYGQY
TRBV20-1	SAADRVNTEAF
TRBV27	ASSLSGLGLYYEQY
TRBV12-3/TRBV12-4	ASSLGGWGELF
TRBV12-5	ASGFNEQF
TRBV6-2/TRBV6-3	ASIYIGGDYGYT
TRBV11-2	ASSSSGNVGELF
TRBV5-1	ASSFRGLPYEQY
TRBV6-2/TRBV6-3	ASSQVGDGFYEQY
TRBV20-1	SARGRKGRPSIDTQY
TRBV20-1	SASLAGLNEQY
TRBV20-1	SASLDPVSPLH
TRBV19	ASSNLQGWGNYGYT